Below are 29 T cell receptor beta chains sequenced from a single sample in a study of shared clonotypes between healthy human individuals. The method was immunoSEQ multiplex PCR; TCRdb's version includes in-frame clones alone and lacks a portion of them. This table holds some 1.4 million clones, roughly 96% found once. The source material was naive CD4+ T cells sorted from blood. The subset denotes: CD45RA+ positively selected. The receptor set was obtained from a man under 40 in good health.

V and J are TRBV6-1 and TRBJ1-5; tentative D call: TRBD1 (5 bases). Germline-derived CDR1 and CDR2 are MNHNS and SASEGT. Trimming removed 4 bases from V and 2 bases from J, with 12 bases in between. CDR3 length equals 15 residues. CDR3 sequence: CASSGGVSGNQPQHF. CDR3 bases: TGTGCCAGCAGTGGAGGGGTTTCTGGCAATCAGCCCCAGCATTTT.

The chain employs TRBV5-1 and TRBJ2-1; D tentatively fits TRBD1 or TRBD2 (6 bases each). The CDR3 contains 16 residues. CDR1 and CDR2 (germline): SGHRS, YFSETQ. V was pared by 1 base and J by 4 bases, with 15 bases between. The CDR3 DNA reads TGCGCCAGCAGCTTGACGGGGGCAGGGATATACAATGAGCAGTTCTTC. The encoded protein is CASSLTGAGIYNEQFF.

The sample holds one count of this clone. V gene TRBV6-5 combines with J gene TRBJ2-3, with unresolved D. This CDR3 spans 12 amino acids. Germline CDR1 reads MNHEY; CDR2 reads SVGAGI. V gave up 6 bases and J gave up 4 bases, with 8 bases separating them. CDR3 amino acids: CASRAHPDTQYF. The CDR3 DNA follows: TGTGCCAGCAGGGCCCACCCAGATACGCAGTATTTT.

The rearrangement uses TRBV11-2 and TRBJ2-5; tentatively, D is TRBD1 or TRBD2 (6 bases each). Germline values: CDR1 SGHAT, CDR2 FQNNGV. The CDR3 runs 18 residues. The ends were cut back, 3 bases at V and 0 bases at J, with 20 bases in the middle. The CDR3 loop reads CASSLVGSGGGHQETQYF. The CDR3 coding sequence is TGTGCCAGCAGCTTGGTGGGAAGTGGAGGGGGACACCAAGAGACCCAGTACTTC.

This clone was seen just once. The CDR3 reads CASRGFSGNREETQYF. The DNA of the CDR3 is TGTGCCAGCAGGGGCTTCTCGGGGAACCGAGAAGAGACCCAGTACTTC. The V call is TRBV5-4, the J call TRBJ2-5, with a weak D call TRBD2 (5 bases). V was clipped by 5 bases and J by 3 bases, with 20 bases between them. The CDR3 extends over 16 amino acids. Germline V gives CDR1 SGHNT, CDR2 YYREEE (reference sequence).

The gene calls are TRBV5-4 and TRBJ2-3; tentatively, D is TRBD1 or TRBD2 (5 bases each). Germline CDR1 is SGHNT and CDR2 is YYREEE (reference sequence). This CDR3 is 16 amino acids long. Trimming stripped 2 bases from V and 0 bases from J, with 13 bases between. The CDR3 reads CASSFFEGSSTDTQYF. The DNA of the CDR3 is TGTGCCAGCAGCTTCTTCGAGGGGTCTAGCACAGATACGCAGTATTTT. The full variable domain, completed using reference TRBV5-4 and TRBJ2-3, is ETGVTQSPTHLIKTRGQQVTLRCSSQSGHNTVSWYQQALGQGPQFIFQYYREEENGRGNFPPRFSGLQFPNYSSELNVNALELDDSALYLCASSFFEGSSTDTQYFGPGTRLTVL.

As DNA, the CDR3 is TGTGCCAGCAGCCAGACAGAGAACACTGAAGCTTTCTTT. Translation gives CASSQTENTEAFF. The chain is built from TRBV7-8 and TRBJ1-1, with D possibly TRBD1 on 5 matching bases. The CDR3 extends over 13 amino acids. Germline values: CDR1 SGHVS, CDR2 FQNEAQ. Trimming left V 5 bases short and J 1 base short, with 8 bases between.

J is TRBJ2-1 and V is TRBV5-5; TRBD1 matches at 7 bases. Germline V gene sequence: CDR1 SGHKS, CDR2 YYEKEE (reference sequence). Trimming at V came to 0 bases and at J to 4 bases, leaving 1 base not matched to a gene. The CDR3 contains 14 residues. CDR3 coding DNA: TGTGCCAGCAGCTTGGGGGACAGATACAATGAGCAGTTCTTC. Protein: CASSLGDRYNEQFF.

The chain employs TRBV28 and TRBJ1-2, with unresolved D. CDR1 and CDR2 (germline): MDHEN, SYDVKM. The CDR3 extends over 12 amino acids. Between the trimmed V and J ends, which lost 8 bases and 0 bases, there was a span of 7 bases. The CDR3 protein is CASRGTNYGYTF. The CDR3 DNA sequence: TGTGCCAGCCGTGGAACTAACTATGGCTACACCTTC.

This clone is a singleton in its sample. Germline and junction disagree at one end, which may indicate a read error. The chain links TRBV7-7 to TRBJ1-1; a weak D match, TRBD1 (5 bases). Looked up from germline, CDR1 is SSHAT and CDR2 is FNYEAQ (reference sequence). The CDR3 has 16 residues. The CDR3 protein is CASSPALVTGNTEAFF. As DNA, the CDR3 is TGTGCTAGCAGCCCCGCACTCGTCACAGGGAACACTGAAGCTTTCTTT.

V gene TRBV18 combines with J gene TRBJ1-1; D is uncertain. Germline CDR1 KGHSH, CDR2 LQKENI. The CDR3 extends over 13 amino acids. V gave up 6 bases and J gave up 0 bases, with 8 bases separating them. The CDR3 loop is CASSPMVNTEAFF. DNA for the CDR3: TGTGCCAGCTCTCCCATGGTGAACACTGAAGCTTTCTTT.

This chain uses TRBV5-1 with TRBJ1-4; D is possibly TRBD1 (6 bases). This CDR3 has 14 residues. V lost 4 bases to trimming and J lost 7 bases, with 14 bases between them. Per germline, CDR1 SGHRS and CDR2 YFSETQ. CDR3 in amino acids: CASSVRGLGEKLFF. CDR3 coding DNA: TGCGCCAGCAGCGTCCGGGGGCTCGGTGAAAAACTGTTTTTT.

The table lists this clone with a few counts. The identical CDR3 is also encoded by other nucleotide sequences in the sample. This rearrangement joins TRBV20-1 to TRBJ1-1; possibly TRBD1 for D (5 bases). Per the germline V gene, CDR1 is DFQATT and CDR2 is SNEGSKA (reference sequence). V gave up 5 bases and J gave up 1 base, with 5 bases separating them. This CDR3 has 11 amino acids. Written as DNA, the CDR3 is TGCAGTGCTGGGGGGAACACTGAAGCTTTCTTT. Amino acids: CSAGGNTEAFF.

This clone has only one observation. The chain uses TRBV10-3 and TRBJ2-3, with 7 bases that match TRBD2. CDR3 size: 16 residues. The V segment lost 4 bases and the J segment 3 bases; nucleotides outside the gene matches: 10. In germline, CDR1 is ENHRY, CDR2 SYGVKD. The CDR3 is CAISGPGLPRTDTQYF. CDR3 bases: TGTGCCATCAGTGGGCCGGGACTACCGAGGACAGATACGCAGTATTTT.

The V and J genes are TRBV5-6 and TRBJ1-2, with D perhaps TRBD1 (5 bases). Looked up from germline, CDR1 is SGHDT and CDR2 is YYEEEE. This CDR3 spans 15 amino acids. Trimming shortened V by 4 bases and J by 3 bases, and 16 bases separated the two germline ends. The CDR3 here is CASSDGARAYYGYTF. CDR3 DNA sequence: TGTGCCAGCAGCGACGGGGCCAGGGCTTACTATGGCTACACCTTC.

V is TRBV7-6 and J is TRBJ1-2; maybe TRBD1 (6 bases). V was shortened by 5 bases and J by 0 bases, with 16 bases between the two germline ends. Per the germline V gene, CDR1 is SGHVS and CDR2 is FNYEAQ. The CDR3 length is 16 residues. The CDR3 nucleotides read TGTGCCAGCAGCCCTGAGGGGGTCCGAGCTAACTATGGCTACACCTTC. It translates to CASSPEGVRANYGYTF.

The chain employs TRBV7-9 and TRBJ2-2, with TRBD2 matching over 8 bases. The CDR3 contains 18 residues. The germline gives CDR1 SEHNR, CDR2 FQNEAQ (reference sequence). The junction had 18 bases not matched to a gene; V was cut back by 5 bases and J by 7 bases. CDR3 coding DNA: TGTGCCAGCAGCCCCCCGAACGGGAGGGCCACAGTTATCGGGGAGCTGTTTTTT. Its protein is CASSPPNGRATVIGELFF.

A note on this clone: Additional DNA sequences in this sample encode the identical CDR3. The CDR3 loop is CASSPGLAVYNEQFF. The CDR3 DNA sequence: TGTGCCAGCAGTCCTGGACTAGCGGTCTACAATGAGCAGTTCTTC. This rearrangement joins TRBV27 to TRBJ2-1; 10 bases fit TRBD2. CDR1 and CDR2 from the germline V gene are MNHEY and SMNVEV (reference sequence). This CDR3 is built from 15 residues. Trimming removed 5 bases from V and 3 bases from J; junction bases left unmatched: 4.

The rearrangement uses TRBV29-1 and TRBJ1-2; tentative D call: TRBD1 (6 bases). This CDR3 contains 12 residues. Trimming removed 6 bases from V and 10 bases from J, with 18 bases in between. Germline loops: CDR1 SQVTM, CDR2 ANQGSEA. CDR3 DNA sequence: TGCAGCGTAGATCCCGGGACATCGATCTACACCTTC. Translated: CSVDPGTSIYTF.

This sequence joins TRBV2 and TRBJ2-7; 10 bases align to TRBD2. The J segment lost 8 bases and the V segment lost 8 bases, leaving 12 bases of the junction unmatched. This CDR3 has 14 amino acids. Per germline, CDR1 SNHLY and CDR2 FYNNEI. This CDR3 is CASVRQGTSEKQYF. CDR3 nucleotide sequence: TGTGCCAGCGTCCGACAGGGGACTAGCGAGAAGCAGTACTTC.

The V call is TRBV5-1, the J call TRBJ2-1, with TRBD2 identical over 9 bases. CDR1 and CDR2 from the germline V gene are SGHRS and YFSETQ. After removal of 5 bases from V and 3 bases from J, the junction contained 3 bases not matched to a gene. This CDR3 region has 14 residues. The CDR3 protein is CASRDSGSYNEQFF. CDR3 in DNA: TGCGCCAGCAGGGATAGCGGGAGCTACAATGAGCAGTTCTTC.

The chain is built from TRBV5-1 and TRBJ2-7; D possibly matches TRBD1 or TRBD2 (6 bases each). Germline-derived CDR1 and CDR2 are SGHRS and YFSETQ. This CDR3 has 15 amino acids. Trimming stripped 2 bases from V and 4 bases from J, with 16 bases between. The CDR3 nucleotides are TGCGCCAGCAGCTTCCTTTCGGGGGCGTCGTACGAGCAGTACTTC. Translation: CASSFLSGASYEQYF.

V and J are TRBV29-1 and TRBJ2-7, with 7 bases fitting TRBD1. The CDR3 runs to 14 residues. With V trimmed by 6 bases and J by 4 bases, 12 bases remained unmatched. Germline V gene lookup returns CDR1 SQVTM and CDR2 ANQGSEA. CDR3 loop: CSVATTGVGYEQYF. CDR3 coding DNA: TGCAGCGTCGCGACAACAGGGGTGGGGTACGAGCAGTACTTC.

The CDR3 reads CASSPLDPRGNEQFF. The DNA for the CDR3 is TGTGCCAGCTCACCCCTAGATCCCAGGGGCAATGAGCAGTTCTTC. The chain has TRBV18 and TRBJ2-1, with TRBD1 as a possible D gene (6 bases). The CDR3 sequence is 15 residues long. Trimming took off 3 bases at V and 6 bases at J, with 15 bases between the two ends. Germline V gene lookup returns CDR1 KGHSH and CDR2 LQKENI. Looking up the rest from reference TRBV18 and TRBJ2-1 gives the full variable domain: NAGVMQNPRHLVRRRGQEARLRCSPMKGHSHVYWYRQLPEEGLKFMVYLQKENIIDESGMPKERFSAEFPKEGPSILRIQQVVRGDSAAYFCASSPLDPRGNEQFFGPGTRLTVL.

The chain carries TRBV14 and TRBJ2-7, with 8 bases matching TRBD1. CDR3 length equals 14 residues. Trimming at V came to 4 bases and at J to 3 bases, leaving 5 bases not matched to a gene. CDR1 SGHDN and CDR2 FVKESK come from the germline V gene. CDR3 coding DNA: TGTGCCAGCAGCCGGACAGGGCCCTACTACGAGCAGTACTTC. As protein: CASSRTGPYYEQYF.

This chain joins TRBV5-1 and TRBJ1-1; no reliable D call. Trimming cost V 2 bases and J 3 bases, with 11 bases left between them. Germline CDR1 is SGHRS and CDR2 is YFSETQ. The CDR3 is 14 amino acids. The CDR3 DNA sequence: TGCGCCAGCAGCTTAGGCGGGCTGGACACTGAAGCTTTCTTT. Its protein is CASSLGGLDTEAFF. The complete variable domain, with remaining parts taken from reference TRBV5-1 and TRBJ1-1, reads KAGVTQTPRYLIKTRGQQVTLSCSPISGHRSVSWYQQTPGQGLQFLFEYFSETQRNKGNFPGRFSGRQFSNSRSEMNVSTLELGDSALYLCASSLGGLDTEAFFGQGTRLTVV.

This clone was recorded only once. The chain joins TRBV1 to TRBJ2-7; the listed D gene, TRBD2, was not tested against the DNA. TRBV1 is flagged as a pseudogene. This CDR3 region has 15 residues. CDR3 sequence reads: CTSSQVVPGRNEQYF. The CDR3, as DNA: TGCACCAGCAGCCAGGTTGTACCAGGGAGGAACGAGCAGTACTTC.

Turning to this clone: This specimen includes other DNA sequences encoding the same CDR3. The chain recombines TRBV2 with TRBJ2-3; no definite D call. The CDR3 loop spans 12 amino acids. Per germline, CDR1 SNHLY and CDR2 FYNNEI. Trimming took 2 bases from V and 1 from J, leaving 1 base between them. CDR3 bases: TGTGCCAGCAGTGAACGCACAGATACGCAGTATTTT. This encodes CASSERTDTQYF.

V is TRBV5-1 and J is TRBJ1-4; no reliable D call. The germline V gene encodes CDR1 SGHRS and CDR2 YFSETQ. Trimming removed 4 bases at V and 4 bases at J, with 8 bases between. CDR3 length: 13 amino acids. The CDR3, as DNA: TGCGCCAGCAGCCCTCGACTTAATGAAAAACTGTTTTTT. It is translated as CASSPRLNEKLFF.